These 5 T cell receptor beta chains share one sample of origin, sequenced in a study of T cell responses to AZD1222 COVID-19 vaccine. The protocol was immunoSEQ multiplex PCR, while the TCRdb copy is restricted to in-frame clones and leaves out a portion. Of approximately 65,000 clones in the sample, 80% were seen once. The material sequenced was peripheral blood, taken on day 0 of AZD1222 vaccination. These receptors were taken from an adult in good health.

V is TRBV24-1 and J is TRBJ1-2; unclear D gene. The CDR3 totals 14 residues. Trimming left V 2 bases short and J 10 bases short, with 16 bases between. From germline, CDR1 is KGHDR and CDR2 SFDVKD. CDR3 nucleotide sequence: TGTGCCACCAGTGATTCGATTAGAGGTTCCCTCTACACCTTC. This gives the protein CATSDSIRGSLYTF.

The chain joins TRBV5-1 to TRBJ2-2, with 8 bases aligning to TRBD2. With 7 bases clipped from V and 6 bases from J, the junction kept 14 bases outside the gene matches. The CDR3 extends over 16 amino acids. The germline gives CDR1 SGHRS, CDR2 YFSETQ. The CDR3 sequence: CASGPSRGGLPGELFF. The CDR3 nucleotides read TGCGCCAGCGGCCCTTCCCGGGGGGGCCTTCCCGGGGAGCTGTTTTTT.

This clone was recorded only once. The V call is TRBV7-8, the J call TRBJ1-2, with a tentative D call TRBD1 (5 bases). In germline, CDR1 is SGHVS, CDR2 FQNEAQ. The CDR3 has 12 amino acids. V dropped 4 bases and J dropped 8 bases, with 11 bases sitting between them. CDR3 in amino acids: CASSSVWGGYTF. The CDR3 DNA is TGTGCCAGCAGCTCGGTGTGGGGGGGCTACACCTTC. The full variable domain, in which reference TRBV7-8 and TRBJ1-2 provide the parts outside the CDR3, is GAGVSQSPRYKVAKRGQDVALRCDPISGHVSLFWYQQALGQGPEFLTYFQNEAQLDKSGLPSDRFFAERPEGSVSTLKIQRTQQEDSAVYLCASSSVWGGYTFGSGTRLTVV.

The V call is TRBV7-3, the J call TRBJ2-7; perhaps TRBD1 as D (5 bases). V gave up 3 bases and J gave up 0 bases, with 9 bases separating them. The CDR3 loop spans 14 amino acids. Germline CDR1 SGHTA, CDR2 FQGTGA. CDR3 residues: CASSFTGSSYEQYF. The CDR3 DNA reads as TGTGCCAGCAGCTTCACAGGTTCCTCCTACGAGCAGTACTTC.

The chain couples TRBV2 to TRBJ1-1; D unclear. Germline CDR1 is SNHLY and CDR2 is FYNNEI. The V and J ends lost 6 bases and 1 base respectively, with 9 bases between them. The CDR3 has 13 residues. The CDR3 region has the DNA TGTGCCAGCAGCTCATGGGGGAACACTGAAGCTTTCTTT. It codes for CASSSWGNTEAFF.